The 25 T cell receptor beta chains below come from one sample, sequenced in a study of identical twins. TCRdb re-called the 5' RACE reads with MiXCR, one entry per CDR3 protein. The sample yields roughly 230,000 distinct CDR3 sequences, about 8.5% seen once. These data were likewise used in another study, on yellow fever vaccine responses in identical twins.

The sample consisted of CD8+ T cells sorted from blood. These TCRs come from a woman between 18 and 29 years old in good health.

Comment on this clonotype: A much larger clone differs by one base, so this may be a read error. The chain recombines TRBV12-3 or TRBV12-4 with TRBJ2-1; 7 bases match TRBD1. The CDR3 spans 12 residues. V dropped 10 bases and J dropped 5; count of bases not matched to a gene: 5. In nucleotides, the CDR3 is TGTGCCAACACGGACAGGAACAATGAGCAGTTCTTC. As protein: CANTDRNNEQFF.

This clonotype occurred a few times. The gene calls are TRBV6-5 and TRBJ2-3, with D possibly TRBD2 on 6 matching bases. This CDR3 is 15 amino acids long. The V end lost 1 base, the J end lost 7 bases, and 15 bases lay between the germline ends. Germline V gene sequence: CDR1 MNHEY, CDR2 SVGAGI. DNA for the CDR3: TGTGCCAGCAGTTACTGGCTGGGGGAGGCAAATACGCAGTATTTT. This sequence encodes CASSYWLGEANTQYF.

CDR3 sequence: CASSLAGEVVYNEQFF. In nucleotides, the CDR3 is TGTGCCAGCAGCTTGGCTGGGGAGGTAGTCTACAATGAGCAGTTCTTC. The gene calls are TRBV5-6 and TRBJ2-1, with a weak D call TRBD2 (6 bases). Germline values: CDR1 SGHDT, CDR2 YYEEEE. CDR3 length equals 16 residues. The V end was cut by 0 bases, the J end by 3 bases, with 13 bases between.

This clonotype was seen a handful of times. The chain employs TRBV25-1 and TRBJ2-7; D is perhaps TRBD1 (6 bases). The CDR3 contains 14 residues. Trimming removed 10 bases from V and 4 bases from J, with 20 bases in between. Germline assignment: CDR1 MGHDK and CDR2 SYGVNS. The CDR3 loop reads CATRSRGVMYEQYF. CDR3 in DNA: TGTGCCACTAGAAGCAGGGGCGTGATGTACGAGCAGTACTTC.

This clonotype has ten or more counts. V gene TRBV29-1 combines with J gene TRBJ1-1; the D gene is possibly TRBD1 (5 bases). Germline values: CDR1 SQVTM, CDR2 ANQGSEA. The V end was cut by 2 bases, the J end by 4 bases, with 11 bases between. This CDR3 is 13 amino acids long. The CDR3 nucleotides are TGCAGCGTTGAATTGGGGGTGGGCACTGAAGCTTTCTTT. This encodes CSVELGVGTEAFF.

In its sample, this clonotype was seen many times. The CDR3: CASSLTRAYEQYF. CDR3 nucleotides: TGTGCCAGCAGCCTAACTAGGGCCTACGAGCAGTACTTC. The V and J genes are TRBV14 and TRBJ2-7; possibly TRBD2 for D (5 bases). V lost 4 bases, J lost 2 bases, and 9 bases lay in between. CDR1 and CDR2 from the germline V gene are SGHDN and FVKESK. This CDR3 is 13 amino acids long.

In this sample, this clonotype turned up many times. The chain is built from TRBV29-1 and TRBJ1-1; the D gene is possibly TRBD1 (5 bases). This CDR3 is built from 15 residues. Deletions cut 7 bases from V and 5 bases from J, with 23 bases between. CDR1 SQVTM and CDR2 ANQGSEA come from the germline V gene. CDR3 sequence (DNA): TGCAGCGCTGTTTCTCGGGGCAGGCGAGGAACTGAAGCTTTCTTT. Translation: CSAVSRGRRGTEAFF.

This clonotype was recorded many times. The V and J genes are TRBV12-3 or TRBV12-4 and TRBJ2-1, with D perhaps TRBD2 (6 bases). This CDR3 region has 14 residues. Trimming left V 2 bases short and J 9 bases short, with 14 bases between. The CDR3 sequence: CASSLSRGIGEQFF. The CDR3 DNA reads as TGTGCCAGCAGTTTAAGTCGGGGGATAGGTGAGCAGTTCTTC.

This clonotype was detected ten times or more. The chain combines TRBV11-1 with TRBJ2-1; 8 bases line up with TRBD2. The CDR3 spans 15 residues. Trimming at V came to 5 bases and at J to 9 bases, leaving 12 bases not matched to a gene. Germline CDR1 SGHAT, CDR2 FQDESV (reference sequence). This CDR3 is CASSALAGPFSEQFF. CDR3 nucleotides: TGTGCCAGCAGCGCATTAGCGGGACCTTTCAGTGAGCAGTTCTTC.

The chain carries TRBV9 and TRBJ2-7; TRBD1 matches 7 bases. Per germline, CDR1 SGDLS and CDR2 YYNGEE. V lost 4 bases to trimming and J lost 4 bases; unmatched junction nucleotides: 5. CDR3 length equals 13 residues. CDR3 protein: CASSTRQGYEQYF. For the CDR3, the DNA is TGTGCCAGCAGCACCCGACAGGGATACGAGCAGTACTTC.

This clonotype has at least ten counts. This sequence joins TRBV6-1 and TRBJ2-1; 9 bases are a match to TRBD2. The CDR3 totals 14 residues. Germline values: CDR1 MNHNS, CDR2 SASEGT. The V gene end was trimmed by 5 bases and the J gene end by 5 bases; junction bases not matched to a gene: 4. The CDR3 DNA follows: TGTGCCAGCAGTCTGACTAGCGGTGACAATGAGCAGTTCTTC. This encodes CASSLTSGDNEQFF.

The chain has TRBV9 and TRBJ2-1, with D possibly matching TRBD1 (5 bases). Trimming shortened V by 0 bases and J by 2 bases, and 9 bases separated the two germline ends. From germline, CDR1 is SGDLS and CDR2 YYNGEE. CDR3 length: 15 amino acids. The chain's CDR3 is CASSVDRGAYNEQFF. In nucleotides, the CDR3 is TGTGCCAGCAGCGTAGATAGGGGTGCCTACAATGAGCAGTTCTTC. Full variable domain (remainder filled in from reference TRBV9 and TRBJ2-1): DSGVTQTPKHLITATGQRVTLRCSPRSGDLSVYWYQQSLDQGLQFLIQYYNGEERAKGNILERFSAQQFPDLHSELNLSSLELGDSALYFCASSVDRGAYNEQFFGPGTRLTVL.

This clonotype was counted at least ten times. J is TRBJ2-7 and V is TRBV7-9; D may match TRBD1 or TRBD2 (7 bases each). Germline CDR1 reads SEHNR; CDR2 reads FQNEAQ (reference sequence). V was pared by 8 bases and J by 3 bases, with 14 bases between. The CDR3 totals 13 residues. The CDR3 sequence is CASSRGGRYEQYF. The CDR3 DNA is TGTGCCAGCTCCAGGGGGGGCCGCTACGAGCAGTACTTC.

This clonotype was detected many times. The chain is built from TRBV21-1 and TRBJ2-1; the tabulated D call, TRBD2, remains unverified against the DNA. TRBV21-1 is a known pseudogene. This CDR3 is 18 amino acids long. CDR3 in amino acids: CASSAISDRLALDNEQFF. CDR3 bases: TGTGCCAGCAGCGCAATAAGTGACAGACTAGCCCTTGACAATGAGCAGTTCTTC.

This clonotype was detected a few times. CDR3 amino acids: CASSYGGLALDEQFF. In DNA, the CDR3 is TGTGCCAGCAGTTACGGGGGTCTAGCATTGGATGAGCAGTTCTTC. This chain connects TRBV6-2 or TRBV6-3 to TRBJ2-1; D might be TRBD1 or TRBD2, each matching 5 bases. The CDR3 runs to 15 residues. V was trimmed by 2 bases and J by 8 bases, leaving 16 bases between them. Germline V gene data show CDR1 as MNHEY and CDR2 as SVGEGT.

This chain uses TRBV7-2 with TRBJ2-1, with 8 bases fitting TRBD2. The trim removed 5 bases at V and 10 bases at J, leaving 7 bases unmatched. CDR3 length equals 13 residues. CDR1 and CDR2 from the germline V gene are SGHTA and FQGNSA. CDR3 sequence reads: CASSPGLGGEQFF. The CDR3 DNA sequence: TGTGCCAGCAGCCCGGGACTAGGTGGCGAGCAGTTCTTC.

The table lists this clonotype with a few counts. This chain joins TRBV4-2 and TRBJ2-1, with 10 bases lining up with TRBD1. The length of the CDR3 is 17 residues. CDR1 LGHNA and CDR2 YNFKEQ come from the germline V gene. The junction had 7 bases not matched to a gene; V was cut back by 3 bases and J by 2 bases. For the CDR3, the DNA is TGTGCCAGCAGCCAGCACCCGGGACAGGGGCCCTACAATGAGCAGTTCTTC. Amino acids: CASSQHPGQGPYNEQFF.

This clonotype was observed at least ten times. The chain combines TRBV2 with TRBJ2-2; 7 positions match TRBD1. This CDR3 has 13 residues. V trimming: 6 bases; J trimming: 5 bases; junction bases outside the gene matches: 3. In germline, CDR1 is SNHLY, CDR2 FYNNEI. Here the CDR3 DNA reads TGTGCCAGCAGCGAGACAGGGACCGGGGAGCTGTTTTTT. Its translation is CASSETGTGELFF.

The sample holds a few counts of this clonotype. Here the CDR3 DNA reads TGTGCCAGCAGCTCCGGGACAGGGGTTCGGGAGCAGTTCTTC. Residues: CASSSGTGVREQFF. The V and J genes are TRBV5-6 and TRBJ2-1, with TRBD1 matching over 10 bases. The V and J ends lost 3 bases and 10 bases, in that order; junction bases with no gene match: 7. CDR3 length: 14 residues. Germline CDR1 SGHDT, CDR2 YYEEEE.

Ten or more counts support this clonotype. The V gene is TRBV13, the J gene TRBJ1-1; no definite D call. Trimming took 0 bases from V and 5 from J, leaving 10 bases between them. Germline CDR1 reads PRHDT; CDR2 reads FYEKMQ (reference sequence). The CDR3 sequence is 14 residues long. The CDR3 protein is CASSLGGGRTEAFF. The DNA of the CDR3 is TGTGCCAGCAGCTTAGGCGGTGGGAGGACTGAAGCTTTCTTT.

V usage is TRBV29-1 and J usage is TRBJ2-2; 8 bases agree with TRBD1. Germline V gene lookup returns CDR1 SQVTM and CDR2 ANQGSEA. The CDR3 has 13 amino acids. With 7 bases clipped from V and 1 base from J, the junction kept 2 bases outside the gene matches. CDR3 loop: CSAGGRNTGELFF. The CDR3 region has the DNA TGCAGCGCAGGGGGCCGGAACACCGGGGAGCTGTTTTTT.

This clonotype was counted a few times. The CDR3 region has the DNA TGTGCCAGCAGTGAATACGGGGTTATGAACACTGAAGCTTTCTTT. This gives the protein CASSEYGVMNTEAFF. The V and J genes are TRBV25-1 and TRBJ1-1; no clear D. Deletions cut 0 bases from V and 0 bases from J, with 8 bases between. The CDR3 loop spans 15 amino acids. Germline CDR1 reads MGHDK; CDR2 reads SYGVNS.

This clonotype was seen repeatedly, ten times or more. This rearrangement joins TRBV4-2 to TRBJ2-2; D remains ambiguous. This CDR3 has 14 residues. The ends were cut back, 3 bases at V and 0 bases at J, with 5 bases in the middle. Per the germline V gene, CDR1 is LGHNA and CDR2 is YNFKEQ. CDR3 DNA sequence: TGTGCCAGCAGCCACAACACGAACACCGGGGAGCTGTTTTTT. This codes for CASSHNTNTGELFF.

This clonotype was detected ten times or more. The chain carries TRBV30 and TRBJ1-4; D is perhaps TRBD1 (5 bases). V was pared by 3 bases and J by 12 bases, with 14 bases between. The CDR3 spans 12 residues. Germline V gene data show CDR1 as GTSNPN and CDR2 as SVGIG (reference sequence). The CDR3 DNA reads TGTGCCTGGAGCGGAAGGGGCCTGGAACTGTTTTTT. It encodes CAWSGRGLELFF.

The J gene is TRBJ2-3, the V gene TRBV29-1, with D uncertain. Trimming shortened V by 2 bases and J by 5 bases, and 11 bases separated the two germline ends. CDR1 SQVTM and CDR2 ANQGSEA come from the germline V gene. The CDR3 sequence is 13 residues long. The chain's CDR3 is CSVELRLGDTQYF. The CDR3 region has the DNA TGCAGCGTTGAACTTAGGTTGGGAGATACGCAGTATTTT.